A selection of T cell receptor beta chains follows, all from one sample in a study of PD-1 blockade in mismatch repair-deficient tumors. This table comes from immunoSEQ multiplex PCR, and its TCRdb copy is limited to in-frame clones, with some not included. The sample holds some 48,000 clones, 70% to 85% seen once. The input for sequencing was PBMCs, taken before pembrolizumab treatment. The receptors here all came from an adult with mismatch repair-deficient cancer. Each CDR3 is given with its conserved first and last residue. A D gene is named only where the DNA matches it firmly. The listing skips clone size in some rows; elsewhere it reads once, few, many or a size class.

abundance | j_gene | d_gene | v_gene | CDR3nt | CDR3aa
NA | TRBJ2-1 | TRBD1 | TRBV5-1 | TGCGCCAGCAGCAAAACAGGGACAGGGCAACACAATGAGCAGTTCTTC | CASSKTGTGQHNEQFF
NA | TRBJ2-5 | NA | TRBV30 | TGTGCCTGGAGTAGGGCTAGAGTAAGGAACCAAGAGACCCAGTACTTC | CAWSRARVRNQETQYF
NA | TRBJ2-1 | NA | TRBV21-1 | TGTGCCAGCAGCGAAAACAGGGTTGAGCAGTTCTTC | CASSENRVEQFF
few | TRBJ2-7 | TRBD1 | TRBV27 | TGTGCCAGCAGTTTTTCAGGGGGCAGCTACGAGCAGTACTTC | CASSFSGGSYEQYF
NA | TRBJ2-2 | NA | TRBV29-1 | TGCAGCGTTTCGAACCGAGGCGCCGGGGAGCTGTTTTTT | CSVSNRGAGELFF
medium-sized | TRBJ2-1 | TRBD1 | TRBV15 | TGTGCCACCAGCAGTCTCTGGACAGGGTCCTACAATGAGCAGTTCTTC | CATSSLWTGSYNEQFF
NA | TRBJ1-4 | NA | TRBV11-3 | TGTGCCAGTTCGCAGGAAGGGGAGGTGAATGAAAAACTGTTTTTT | CASSQEGEVNEKLFF
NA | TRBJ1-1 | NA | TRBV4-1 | TGCGCCAGCACCGCCGGCAGGAACACTGAAGCTTTCTTT | CASTAGRNTEAFF
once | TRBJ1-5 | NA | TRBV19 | TGTGCCAGTAGTGAAATCAGCGTGGGCCTTAGCAATCAGCCCCAGCATTTT | CASSEISVGLSNQPQHF
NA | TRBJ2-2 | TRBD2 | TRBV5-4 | TGTGCCAGCAGCCGAGGACTAGCGGATACCGGGGAGCTGTTTTTT | CASSRGLADTGELFF
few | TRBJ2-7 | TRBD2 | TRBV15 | TGTGCCACCAGCGGCCGGGGCGGGAGGGGAGAGCAGTACTTC | CATSGRGGRGEQYF
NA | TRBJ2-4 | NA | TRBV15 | TGTGCCACCAGCAGAGATTTTATGGGCGGTAAAAACATTCAGTACTTC | CATSRDFMGGKNIQYF
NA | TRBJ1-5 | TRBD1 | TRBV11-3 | TGTGCCAGCAGCCACGGACAGGGCAATCAGCCCCAGCATTTT | CASSHGQGNQPQHF
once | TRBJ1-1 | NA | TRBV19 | TGTGCCAGTAGTGCGTACTCAACTGGAGCTTTCTTT | CASSAYSTGAFF
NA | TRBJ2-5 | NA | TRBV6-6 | TGTGCCAGCAGCGGCGACAGGAAAGCTCAAGAGACCCAGTACTTC | CASSGDRKAQETQYF
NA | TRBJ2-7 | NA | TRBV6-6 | TGTGCCAGCAGTTCGCAAGGGGGGTACGAGCAGTACTTC | CASSSQGGYEQYF
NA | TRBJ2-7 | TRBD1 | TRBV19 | TGTGCCAGTAGTATAGGCAGGGGGAGCTCCTACGAGCAGTACTTC | CASSIGRGSSYEQYF
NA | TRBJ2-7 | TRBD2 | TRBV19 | TGTGCCAGTGGCGTCGGGGGGGCTCGCCACGAGCAGTACTTC | CASGVGGARHEQYF
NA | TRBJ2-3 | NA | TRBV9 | TGTGCCAGCAGCGAGAGGCACACAGATACGCAGTATTTT | CASSERHTDTQYF
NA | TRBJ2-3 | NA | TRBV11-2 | TGTGCCAGCAGCTCCACAGGGACCCCGGCAGATACGCAGTATTTT | CASSSTGTPADTQYF
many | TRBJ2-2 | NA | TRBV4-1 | TGCGCCAGCAGCCAAGTAGATCTGGGTTTCACCGGGGAGCTGTTTTTT | CASSQVDLGFTGELFF
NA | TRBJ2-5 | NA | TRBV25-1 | TGTGCCAGCAGTGGAGAAATTGGGAAAGAGACCCAGTACTTC | CASSGEIGKETQYF
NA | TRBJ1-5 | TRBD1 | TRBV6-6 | TGTGCCAGCAGTGGCCTGACAGGGTTCAGCAATCAGCCCCAGCATTTT | CASSGLTGFSNQPQHF
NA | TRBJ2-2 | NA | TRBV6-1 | TGTGCCAGCAGCCTTCGACAAGTGGCCGGGGAGCTGTTTTTT | CASSLRQVAGELFF
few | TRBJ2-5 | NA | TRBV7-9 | TGTGCCAGCAGCTGGACAGCCCAGGGGACCCAGTACTTC | CASSWTAQGTQYF
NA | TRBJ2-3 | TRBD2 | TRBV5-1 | TGCGCCAGCAGCTCCAACGGGGCGGGAGTCGTGGTCGGGACGCAGTATTTT | CASSSNGAGVVVGTQYF
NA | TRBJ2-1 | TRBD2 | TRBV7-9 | TGTGCCAGCAGCTCTCCGGGACTAGCGGGAGGCAATGAGCAGTTCTTC | CASSSPGLAGGNEQFF
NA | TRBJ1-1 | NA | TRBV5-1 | TGCGCCAGCAGCCCTGGGGCGGGCAGGTTTGGATCTTTTTCTTTCTTT | CASSPGAGRFGSFSFF
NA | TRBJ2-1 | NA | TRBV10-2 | TGCGCCAGCAAGGAAGGGTTAGGTGAGCAGTTCTTC | CASKEGLGEQFF
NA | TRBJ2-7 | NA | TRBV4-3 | TGCGCCAGCAGCCAAGATCCGGGGCCTTCCTACGAGCAGTACTTC | CASSQDPGPSYEQYF
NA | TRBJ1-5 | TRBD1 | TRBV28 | TGTGCCACCCAGAGACAGGGGGCGCGTAATCAGCCCCAGCATTTT | CATQRQGARNQPQHF
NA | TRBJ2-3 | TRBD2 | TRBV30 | TGTGCCACCCGCCGCCTAGCGGGAGGGCCAGATACGCAGTATTTT | CATRRLAGGPDTQYF
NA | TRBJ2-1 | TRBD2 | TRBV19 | TGTGCCAGTAGTTCACTGGGTAGCGGGAGGGTTAGTGAGCAGTTCTTC | CASSSLGSGRVSEQFF
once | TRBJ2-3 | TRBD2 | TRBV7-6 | TGTGCCAGCAGCTTAAGGGGACTAGCGGGGGCGAGCACAGATACGCAGTATTTT | CASSLRGLAGASTDTQYF
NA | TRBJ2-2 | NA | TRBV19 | TGTGCCAGTAGAGGAGGGAACCTTCACACCGGGGAGCTGTTTTTT | CASRGGNLHTGELFF
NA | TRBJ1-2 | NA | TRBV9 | TGTGCCAGCAGTTCTCGACTTGGGGGATATGGCTACACCTTC | CASSSRLGGYGYTF
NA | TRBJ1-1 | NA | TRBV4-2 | TGTGCCAGCAGCCAGGACGGTGGGGAAACTGAAGCTTTCTTT | CASSQDGGETEAFF
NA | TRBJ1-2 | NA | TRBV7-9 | TGTGCCAGCAGCTCAGAAGGGGGACCAGGCTATGGCTACACCTTC | CASSSEGGPGYGYTF
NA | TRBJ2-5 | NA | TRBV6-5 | TGTGCCAGCAGCCTTGACAGACAGGTGAAGACCCAGTACTTC | CASSLDRQVKTQYF
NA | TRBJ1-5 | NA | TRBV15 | TGTGCCACCAGCCTAGACCCTAATCAGCCCCAGCATTTT | CATSLDPNQPQHF
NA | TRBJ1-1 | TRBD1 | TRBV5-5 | TGTGCCAGCAGCCTTCTGGGGACAGGGGTCACTGAAGCTTTCTTT | CASSLLGTGVTEAFF
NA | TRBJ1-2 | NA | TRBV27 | TGTGCCAGCAGTCTCGTCCTTGGGGAGACGCGGGGCTACACCTTC | CASSLVLGETRGYTF
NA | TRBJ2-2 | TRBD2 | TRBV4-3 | TGCGCCAGCAGCCATGCCCTAGCGGGAGGTACCGGGGAGCTGTTTTTT | CASSHALAGGTGELFF
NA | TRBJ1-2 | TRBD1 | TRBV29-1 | TGCAGCGTTGAAGCGAAGACAGGGTATGGCTACACCTTC | CSVEAKTGYGYTF
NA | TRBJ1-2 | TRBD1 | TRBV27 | TGTGCCAGCAGTTTACGCCGGACAGGCAAGCATTATGGCTACACCTTC | CASSLRRTGKHYGYTF
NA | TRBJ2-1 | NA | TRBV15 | TGTGCCACCAGCAGAGAGCAGGCGGGCTACAATGAGCAGTTCTTC | CATSREQAGYNEQFF
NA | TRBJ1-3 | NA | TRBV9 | TGTGCCAGCAGCGTAGGTCTAGGCGAGAGTGGAAACACCATATATTTT | CASSVGLGESGNTIYF
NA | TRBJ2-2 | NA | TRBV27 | TGTGCCAGCAGCCTAGCAACGAACACCGGGGAGCTGTTTTTT | CASSLATNTGELFF
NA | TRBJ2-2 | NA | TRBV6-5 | TGTGCCAGCAGTTACTCAACTACCGGGGAGCTGTTTTTT | CASSYSTTGELFF
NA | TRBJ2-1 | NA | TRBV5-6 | TGTGCCAGCAGCTTGGCCTTAGTGGAATACAATGAGCAGTTCTTC | CASSLALVEYNEQFF
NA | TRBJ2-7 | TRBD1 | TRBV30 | TGTGCCTGGAGTAGGCAGGGGGCCGACGAGCAGTACTTC | CAWSRQGADEQYF
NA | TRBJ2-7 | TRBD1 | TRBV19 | TGTGCCAGTAGTACGACAGGGGGCGCCTTCTACGAGCAGTACTTC | CASSTTGGAFYEQYF
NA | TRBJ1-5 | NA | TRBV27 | TGTGCCAGCAGTTCGAGGGGTGGTCCTGTTCAGCCCCAGCATTTT | CASSSRGGPVQPQHF
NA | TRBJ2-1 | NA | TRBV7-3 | TGTGCCAGCAGCTTAATGGGCAGGGCCAATGAGCAGTTCTTC | CASSLMGRANEQFF
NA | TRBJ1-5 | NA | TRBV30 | TGTGCCTGGAGTCCCCCCCTCCGGGGAGATCAGCCCCAGCATTTT | CAWSPPLRGDQPQHF
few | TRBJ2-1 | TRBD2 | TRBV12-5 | TGTGCTAGTGGTTTGGTACCACGGGACGGCGGCGGGAGGTATTTCTTCCCCTACAATGAGCAGTTCTTC | CASGLVPRDGGGRYFFPYNEQFF
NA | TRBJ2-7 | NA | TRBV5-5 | TGTGCCAGCAGCTTGGACACCTACGAGCAGTACTTC | CASSLDTYEQYF
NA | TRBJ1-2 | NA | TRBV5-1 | TGCGCCAGCAGCTTGGAGACCGGCTATGGCTACACCTTC | CASSLETGYGYTF
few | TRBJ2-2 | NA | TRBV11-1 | TGTGCCAGCAGCTTAGCCGGGAAGGGCAGGGGCACCGGGGAGCTGTTTTTT | CASSLAGKGRGTGELFF
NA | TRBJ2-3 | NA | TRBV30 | TGTGCCTGGAGTGTAGGGGAAGCGGGCCCGCAGTATTTT | CAWSVGEAGPQYF